This T cell receptor beta chain was recorded in a study of blood T cell repertoires in COVID-19 (dated by TCRdb to between 2020 and 2021). Study-level background: Samples covering the acute and convalescent phases of COVID-19 were provided by collaborators in the United States, Italy and Spain. The prospective study material was composed of cDNA or gDNA derived from T cells, B-cell-depleted T cells, or PBMCs. Deeply sampled blood TCRbeta repertoires from subjects exposed to, actively infected with, or recovered from COVID-19 were included in the dataset. The repertoires were released in a freely available public database meant as a resource for research on the immune response to SARS-CoV-2. The samples were drawn from the first 160 participants of the ongoing ImmuneRACE study and from some 1,300 subjects provided by 6 global collaborators. Sample metadata almost always included a de-identified subject ID, COVID-19 status, age in years and sex. Where available, HLA class I and class II types were taken from metadata supplied by the sample provider and were not determined by assay-based typing. The study at large found these results: Clinical and demographic metadata were provided uncurated, with the amount varying by source and participant.

Worth noting for this clone: It has no known antigen specificity. There are no base qualities to consult, and no much larger clone falls within one base.

Whole blood was collected in K2EDTA tubes by collaborating institutions according to the institutions' own protocols. Collaborator samples were shipped for TCRbeta analysis as frozen whole blood, isolated PBMCs, or DNA extracted from either sample type. TCRbeta CDR3 regions were amplified from genomic DNA using the immunoSEQ Assay, a bias-controlled multiplex PCR. Per the source publication's procedure: The number of nucleated cells in each sample was estimated by amplification of reference gene primers within the assay. To quantify the absolute abundance of each unique TCRbeta CDR3 rearrangement, sequence reads were collapsed and filtered. For each sample, productive Simpson clonality was calculated as the square root of Simpson's diversity index across productive rearrangements. As stored in TCRdb, this immuneACCESS dataset retains in-frame rearrangements with V and J assigned. A fraction of the clones does not appear; measured against another copy, unresolved V genes explain less than half of the discrepancy, and the remainder lacks a known reason. That table furnishes V, J and clone size, whereas the DNA furnished D and trimming. The sample table lists 110,000 to 150,000 clones, around 82% of them with a count of one. The ten largest clones add up to roughly 45% of the sample.

What was sequenced was peripheral blood. This clonotype originated in a human donor in a cohort sampled during active COVID-19.

The DNA is as follows: TGTGCCAGCAGCCAAGATCTGACAGGGGATAGGAATGAAAAACTGTTTTTT. Protein translation: CASSQDLTGDRNEKLFF. The chain is assembled from TRBV3-1 (or the pseudogene TRBV3-2) and TRBJ1-4; the junction holds 8 bases that match TRBD1. The CDR3, cysteine through phenylalanine, is 17 amino acids long. The read is trimmed to its CDR3 DNA, 51 bases read in frame from base 1. The germline V gene encodes CDR1 LGHDT and CDR2 YNNKEL (reference sequence). Germline trimming: 0 bases from V, 5 bases from J; junction bases outside gene matches: 8.